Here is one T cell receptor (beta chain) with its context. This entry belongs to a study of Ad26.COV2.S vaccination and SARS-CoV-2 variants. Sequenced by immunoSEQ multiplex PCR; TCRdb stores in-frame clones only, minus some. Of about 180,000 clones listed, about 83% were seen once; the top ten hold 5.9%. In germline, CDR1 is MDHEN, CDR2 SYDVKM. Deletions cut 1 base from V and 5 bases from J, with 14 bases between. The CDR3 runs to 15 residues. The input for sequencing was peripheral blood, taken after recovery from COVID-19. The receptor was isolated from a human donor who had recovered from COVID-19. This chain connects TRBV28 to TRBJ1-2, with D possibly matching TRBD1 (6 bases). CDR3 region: CASSLSTGSGYGYTF. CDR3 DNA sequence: TGTGCCAGCAGTTTATCGACAGGATCCGGGTATGGCTACACCTTC.